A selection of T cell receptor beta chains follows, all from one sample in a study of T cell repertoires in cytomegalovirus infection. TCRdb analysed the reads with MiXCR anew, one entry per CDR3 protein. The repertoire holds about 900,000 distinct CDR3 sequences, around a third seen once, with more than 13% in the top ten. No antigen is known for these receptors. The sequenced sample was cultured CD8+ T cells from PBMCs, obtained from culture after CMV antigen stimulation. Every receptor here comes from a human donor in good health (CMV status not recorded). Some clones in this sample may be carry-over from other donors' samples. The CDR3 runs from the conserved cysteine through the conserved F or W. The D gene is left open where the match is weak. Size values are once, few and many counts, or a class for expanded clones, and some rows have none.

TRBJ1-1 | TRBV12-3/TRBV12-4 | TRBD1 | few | TGTGCCAGCACCTTCCCGGACAGGGACACTGAAGCTTTCTTT | CASTFPDRDTEAFF
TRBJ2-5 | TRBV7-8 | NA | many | TGTGCCAGCAGCTCTCGGGGGTTACTTGAGACCCAGTACTTC | CASSSRGLLETQYF
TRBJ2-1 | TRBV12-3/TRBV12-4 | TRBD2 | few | TGTGCCAGCAGTCCCTCCGGGCGGGGGACCGTTGAGCAGTTCTTC | CASSPSGRGTVEQFF
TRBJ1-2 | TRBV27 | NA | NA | TGTGCCAGCATAGCTCCCGGCGGCTATGGCTACACCTTC | CASIAPGGYGYTF
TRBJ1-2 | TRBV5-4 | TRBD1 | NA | TGTGCCAGCAGACAGACAGGGGGCTTTAACTATGGCTACACCTTC | CASRQTGGFNYGYTF
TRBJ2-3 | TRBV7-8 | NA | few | TGTGCCAGCAGCCCCCACGGGGGGCTCACAGATACGCAGTATTTT | CASSPHGGLTDTQYF
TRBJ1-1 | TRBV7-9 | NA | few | TGTGCCAGCAGCCCTAACGGGGTGAACACTGAAGCTTTCTTT | CASSPNGVNTEAFF
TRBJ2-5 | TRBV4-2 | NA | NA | TGTGCCAGCAGCCAAGTTCCGGGGGAGACCCAGTACTTC | CASSQVPGETQYF
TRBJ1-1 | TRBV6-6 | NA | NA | TGTGCCAGCAGTTACTGGGGATTAGGGACTGAAGCTTTCTTT | CASSYWGLGTEAFF
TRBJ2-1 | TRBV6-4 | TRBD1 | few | TGTGCCAGCAGTGACTCGAGGACAGGGGGCAATGAGCAGTTCTTC | CASSDSRTGGNEQFF
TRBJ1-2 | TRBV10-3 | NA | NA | TGTGCCACCCTAGGCAACAGGATAAGGGGCTACACCTTC | CATLGNRIRGYTF
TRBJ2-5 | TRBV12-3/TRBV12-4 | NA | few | TGTGCCAGCACCTTAGCCGGGGGCGGGGGCCCCACGTACTTC | CASTLAGGGGPTYF
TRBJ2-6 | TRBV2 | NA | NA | TGTGCCAGCAGTCGGGCCCATGGGGCCAACGTCCTGACTTTC | CASSRAHGANVLTF
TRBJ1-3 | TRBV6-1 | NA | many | TGTGCCAGCAGCCACAGGGAAGGTGGAAACACCATATATTTT | CASSHREGGNTIYF
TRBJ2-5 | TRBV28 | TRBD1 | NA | TGTGCCAGCACCTCGGACAGGGCAATAGAAGAGACCCAGTACTTC | CASTSDRAIEETQYF
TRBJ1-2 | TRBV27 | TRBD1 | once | TGTGCCAGCAGTCTAGGACAGGGGATGAGGGGCTACACCTTC | CASSLGQGMRGYTF
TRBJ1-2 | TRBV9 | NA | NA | TGTGCCAGCAGCGGTACCCAGAGGCAGGGCGGCTATGGCTACACCTTC | CASSGTQRQGGYGYTF
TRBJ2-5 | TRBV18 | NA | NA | TGTGCCAGCTCACCGACGATGCGTGCGGAGACCCAGTACTTC | CASSPTMRAETQYF
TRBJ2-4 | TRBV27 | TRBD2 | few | TGTGCCAGCAGTTTATCGAGCGGGGGGCCGCCGCCGTACATTCAGTACTTC | CASSLSSGGPPPYIQYF
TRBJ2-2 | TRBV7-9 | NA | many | TGTGCCAGCAGCCCGTCGATGGGCGGTCGGGAGCTGTTTTTT | CASSPSMGGRELFF
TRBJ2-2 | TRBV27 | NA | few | TGTGCCAGCATTGGGGAAGGGGAGCTGTTTTTT | CASIGEGELFF
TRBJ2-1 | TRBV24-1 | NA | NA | TGTGCCACCAGTGATCGATCTCGGACGGGATTGGATGCTTACAATGAGCAGTTCTTC | CATSDRSRTGLDAYNEQFF
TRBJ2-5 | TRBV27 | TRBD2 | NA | TGTGCCAGCAGTTTTTGGACTAGCGGGGTGGAGACCCAGTACTTC | CASSFWTSGVETQYF
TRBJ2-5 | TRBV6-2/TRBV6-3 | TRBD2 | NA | TGTGCCAGCAGTTACAAACTAGCGGGAGAGACCCAGTACTTC | CASSYKLAGETQYF
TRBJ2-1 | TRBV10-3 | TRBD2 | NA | TGTGCCATCAGTGAGTCTAGCGGGGCTCACTACAATGAGCAGTTCTTC | CAISESSGAHYNEQFF
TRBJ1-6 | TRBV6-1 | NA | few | TGTGCCAGCAGTGAAGACTATAGAGGGGTTTCACCCCTCCACTTT | CASSEDYRGVSPLHF
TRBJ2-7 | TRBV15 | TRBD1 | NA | TGTGCCACCAGCGACCGGGACAGGATTGTTACTAGCTCCTACGAGCAGTACTTC | CATSDRDRIVTSSYEQYF
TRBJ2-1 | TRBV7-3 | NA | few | TGTGCCAGCAGCTTACAGGCATACGATGAGCAGTTCTTC | CASSLQAYDEQFF
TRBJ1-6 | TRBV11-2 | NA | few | TGTGCCAGCAGCTTAGCCCAGCATAATTCACCCCTCCACTTT | CASSLAQHNSPLHF
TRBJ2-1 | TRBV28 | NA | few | TGTGCCAGCAGTTTAGTAATTCGCAATGAGCAGTTCTTC | CASSLVIRNEQFF
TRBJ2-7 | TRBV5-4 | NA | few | TGTGCCAGCAGCTTGGCGGGACAATCTGGGGAGCAGTACTTC | CASSLAGQSGEQYF
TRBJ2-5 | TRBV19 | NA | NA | TGTGCCAGTAGTCCCGCGGGGAGCAGCCGGATTGAGACCCAGTACTTC | CASSPAGSSRIETQYF
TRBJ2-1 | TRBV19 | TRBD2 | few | TGTGCCAGTAGGGCCGACGGGCTGACTAGCGGGCAGTACAATGAGCAGTTCTTC | CASRADGLTSGQYNEQFF
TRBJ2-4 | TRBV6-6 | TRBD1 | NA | TGTGCCAGCAGTTACAGGGACAGCCACATCGTAGCCAAAAACATTCAGTACTTC | CASSYRDSHIVAKNIQYF
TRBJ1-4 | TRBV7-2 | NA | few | TGTGCCAGCAGCTTAGTCACGACAGACAAACTGTTTTTT | CASSLVTTDKLFF
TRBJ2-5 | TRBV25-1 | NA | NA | TGTGCCAGCAGTCAGCAGGGATACGCAGAGACCCAGTACTTC | CASSQQGYAETQYF
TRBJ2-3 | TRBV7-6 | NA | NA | TGTGCCACCAGGGGCCCGACGGGGAATACGCAGTATTTT | CATRGPTGNTQYF
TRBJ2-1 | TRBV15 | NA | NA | TGTGCCACCAGCAGAGATCGGGGGCGACCGCCCTACAATGAGCAGTTCTTC | CATSRDRGRPPYNEQFF
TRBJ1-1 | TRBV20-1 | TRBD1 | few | TGCAGTGCTAATCCAGGGGGCACTGAAGCTTTCTTT | CSANPGGTEAFF
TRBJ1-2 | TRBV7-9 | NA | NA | TGTGCCAGCAGCTTAGCACAGCCTTTGTCCTCCTCCTATGGCTACACCTTC | CASSLAQPLSSSYGYTF
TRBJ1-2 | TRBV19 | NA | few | TGTGCCAGTATAAGCGGAGACTATGGCTACACCTTC | CASISGDYGYTF
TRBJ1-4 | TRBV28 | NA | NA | TGTGCCAGCAGCCCATGGGACGGTGCAACTAATGAAAAACTGTTTTTT | CASSPWDGATNEKLFF
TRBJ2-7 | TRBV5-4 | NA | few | TGTGCCAGCAGCTTGGCCTGGGAGGGGGGCTACGAGCAGTACTTC | CASSLAWEGGYEQYF
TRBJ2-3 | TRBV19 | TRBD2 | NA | TGTGCCAGTAGTGCGTCAGCGGGGGGGCCCAGTATAGATACGCAGTATTTT | CASSASAGGPSIDTQYF
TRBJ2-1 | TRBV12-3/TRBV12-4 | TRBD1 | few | TGTGCCAGCAGTTTACCCCCAGGGGGCCCCTACAATGAGCAGTTCTTC | CASSLPPGGPYNEQFF
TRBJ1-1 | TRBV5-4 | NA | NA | TGTGCCAGCAAGGAGGGACTGAACACTGAAGCTTTCTTT | CASKEGLNTEAFF
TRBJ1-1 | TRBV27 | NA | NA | TGTGCCAGCAGTCTCTCAAATGGGGGAAACACTGAAGCTTTCTTT | CASSLSNGGNTEAFF
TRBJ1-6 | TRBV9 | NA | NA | TGTGCCAGCAGCCCAGACACCTATAATTCACCCCTCCACTTT | CASSPDTYNSPLHF
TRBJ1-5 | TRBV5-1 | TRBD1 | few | TGCGCCAGCAGCTTATCAGGGGGAGTCAATCAGCCCCAGCATTTT | CASSLSGGVNQPQHF
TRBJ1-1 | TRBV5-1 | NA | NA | TGCGCCAGCAGCTTGGGACACCCCATGAACACTGAAGCTTTCTTT | CASSLGHPMNTEAFF
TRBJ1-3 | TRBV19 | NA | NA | TGTGCCAGTAGTATGGAGGAAGAAATTTTCTCTGGAAACACCATATATTTT | CASSMEEEIFSGNTIYF
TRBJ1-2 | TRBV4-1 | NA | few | TGCGCCAGCAGCCCAAAAGAAGACAGATTCTATGGCTACACCTTC | CASSPKEDRFYGYTF
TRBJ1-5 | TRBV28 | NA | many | TGTGCCAGCAGGTCGCTTATCGGGGTCCAGGGCAATCAGCCCCAGCATTTT | CASRSLIGVQGNQPQHF
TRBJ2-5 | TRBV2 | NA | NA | TGTGCCAGCAGTGAAATCCCTACAAGGGGAGAGGAGACCCAGTACTTC | CASSEIPTRGEETQYF
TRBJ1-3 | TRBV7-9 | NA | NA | TGTGCCAGCAGCTTAGGGCCCAGCTCTGGAAACATCATATATTTT | CASSLGPSSGNIIYF
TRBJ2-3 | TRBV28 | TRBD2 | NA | TGTGCCAGCACCCCATGGTTCGGGACTAGCGGGGGCCCCACAGATACGCAGTATTTT | CASTPWFGTSGGPTDTQYF
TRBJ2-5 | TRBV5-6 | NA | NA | TGTGCCAGCAGCTTGGGGGACGTCAGAGAGGCGTACCAAGAGACCCAGTACTTC | CASSLGDVREAYQETQYF
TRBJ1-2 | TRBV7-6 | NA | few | TGTGCCAGCAGCTCCGTCGGAAGGGCCAGTGGCTACACCTTC | CASSSVGRASGYTF
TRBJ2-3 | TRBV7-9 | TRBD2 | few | TGTGCCAGCAGCCTCCGACTAGCGGGGACGTATTTT | CASSLRLAGTYF